This TCR beta chain came from a study of control samples from healthy donors and cancer patients. J was trimmed by 1 base and V by 4 bases; bases with no gene match: 4. In germline, CDR1 is SGDLS, CDR2 YYNGEE. The CDR3 spans 15 residues. Method: immunoSEQ multiplex PCR; TCRdb's copy keeps in-frame clones and lacks some. The sample contains 95,000 to 150,000 clones, around 86% of which appear only once. Sequencing input: blood. The TCR originated in a man aged 35-49 years in good health. The J gene is TRBJ2-3, the V gene TRBV9; 9 bases map to TRBD1. The CDR3 region is CASSIGQGRTDTQYF. The CDR3 DNA reads TGTGCCAGCAGCATCGGACAGGGGCGCACAGATACGCAGTATTTT.